This is a list of T cell receptor beta chains from one sample in a study of cytomegalovirus exposure and HLA in healthy donors. Some clones are missing from TCRdb's copy, which holds only in-frame ones; the method was immunoSEQ multiplex PCR. The repertoire holds tens of thousands of clones, with less than 80% as singletons. Material: PBMCs. These receptors were obtained from a middle-aged woman in good health and CMV-seronegative. The CDR3 runs from the conserved cysteine through the conserved F or W. A D gene is named only where the DNA matches it firmly. Clone size is given for some rows only: seen once, a few or many times, or a class if the clone is expanded.

j_gene: TRBJ1-2
d_gene: TRBD1
abundance: .
v_gene: TRBV5-1
CDR3nt: TGCGCCAGCAGCCCCGGGACAGGTAGCCTCCGAGCTAACTATGGCTACACCTTC
CDR3aa: CASSPGTGSLRANYGYTF

j_gene: TRBJ2-5
d_gene: TRBD2
abundance: .
v_gene: TRBV4-2
CDR3nt: TGTGCCAGCAGCCAAGATTCAGCGGGAGCCAGCTCCCCCATAAGAGAGACCCAGTACTTC
CDR3aa: CASSQDSAGASSPIRETQYF

j_gene: TRBJ2-1
d_gene: TRBD2
abundance: .
v_gene: TRBV6-1
CDR3nt: TGTGCCAGCAGACTAGGACTAGCGGGAAATGAGCAGTTCTTC
CDR3aa: CASRLGLAGNEQFF

j_gene: TRBJ1-3
d_gene: .
abundance: .
v_gene: TRBV28
CDR3nt: TGTGCCAGCGGGCGGGGAGACACCATATATTTT
CDR3aa: CASGRGDTIYF

j_gene: TRBJ2-1
d_gene: TRBD2
abundance: .
v_gene: TRBV7-8
CDR3nt: TGTGCCAGCAGCTTAGCGGCGACTCTAGCGGGCTCCTACAATGAGCAGTTCTTC
CDR3aa: CASSLAATLAGSYNEQFF

j_gene: TRBJ2-1
d_gene: TRBD2
abundance: .
v_gene: TRBV6-1
CDR3nt: TGTGCCAGCACCCCAGGACTAGCGGGAGTCAATGAGCAGTTCTTC
CDR3aa: CASTPGLAGVNEQFF

j_gene: TRBJ2-3
d_gene: .
abundance: .
v_gene: TRBV9
CDR3nt: TGTGCCAGCAGCTTTATAGGGGCGACTAGCACAGATACGCAGTATTTT
CDR3aa: CASSFIGATSTDTQYF

j_gene: TRBJ2-5
d_gene: TRBD1
abundance: once
v_gene: TRBV25-1
CDR3nt: TGTGCCAGCACCAGGACAGGGGCAGAGACCCAGTACTTC
CDR3aa: CASTRTGAETQYF

j_gene: TRBJ2-1
d_gene: TRBD1
abundance: .
v_gene: TRBV25-1
CDR3nt: TGTGCCAGCAGTTGGACAGGTATAACCAATGAGCAGTTCTTC
CDR3aa: CASSWTGITNEQFF

j_gene: TRBJ2-2
d_gene: TRBD2
abundance: .
v_gene: TRBV27
CDR3nt: TGTGCCAGCAGTAGATCGAGACTAGCGGGAAACACCGGGGAGCTGTTTTTT
CDR3aa: CASSRSRLAGNTGELFF

j_gene: TRBJ2-1
d_gene: TRBD2
abundance: .
v_gene: TRBV2
CDR3nt: TGTGCCAGCAGATCCTGGGGACTAGCGGGCCACAATGAGCAGTTCTTC
CDR3aa: CASRSWGLAGHNEQFF

j_gene: TRBJ1-1
d_gene: TRBD1
abundance: once
v_gene: TRBV11-3
CDR3nt: TGTGCCAGCAGCCGACAGGGAAGGACTGAAGCTTTCTTT
CDR3aa: CASSRQGRTEAFF

j_gene: TRBJ2-7
d_gene: TRBD1
abundance: .
v_gene: TRBV15
CDR3nt: TGTGCCACCAGCAGATACAGGGGCGGCGAGCAGTACTTC
CDR3aa: CATSRYRGGEQYF

j_gene: TRBJ2-7
d_gene: .
abundance: .
v_gene: TRBV20-1
CDR3nt: TGCAGTGCCAACCGACTACGCGAGCAGTACTTC
CDR3aa: CSANRLREQYF

j_gene: TRBJ2-5
d_gene: TRBD2
abundance: .
v_gene: TRBV5-1
CDR3nt: TGCGCCAGCAGCTTGGAGCTAGCGGGAGGAGTGAGAGAGACCCAGTACTTC
CDR3aa: CASSLELAGGVRETQYF

j_gene: TRBJ1-2
d_gene: .
abundance: once
v_gene: TRBV28
CDR3nt: TGTGCCAGCAGTTACAAAACTAACTATGGCTACACCTTC
CDR3aa: CASSYKTNYGYTF

j_gene: TRBJ2-7
d_gene: .
abundance: .
v_gene: TRBV9
CDR3nt: TGTGCCAGCAGCGTCGAATTAAGGGGCTCCGAGCAGTACTTC
CDR3aa: CASSVELRGSEQYF

j_gene: TRBJ2-6
d_gene: TRBD1
abundance: .
v_gene: TRBV4-2
CDR3nt: TGTGCCAGCAGACTGACAGGGGCCCCTGGGGCCAACGTCCTGACTTTC
CDR3aa: CASRLTGAPGANVLTF

j_gene: TRBJ1-5
d_gene: TRBD1
abundance: .
v_gene: TRBV19
CDR3nt: TGTGCCAGTAGTCCACGGACAGGGCCTAGACTTGGCAATCAGCCCCAGCATTTT
CDR3aa: CASSPRTGPRLGNQPQHF

j_gene: TRBJ2-5
d_gene: TRBD2
abundance: once
v_gene: TRBV7-2
CDR3nt: TGTGCCAGCAGCTTAGACCCCGGAGCGGGAAGGTACCAAGAGACCCAGTACTTC
CDR3aa: CASSLDPGAGRYQETQYF

j_gene: TRBJ1-3
d_gene: TRBD1
abundance: .
v_gene: TRBV5-6
CDR3nt: TGTGCCAGCAGCCCGACAGGGGAATACACCATATATTTT
CDR3aa: CASSPTGEYTIYF

j_gene: TRBJ2-7
d_gene: .
abundance: .
v_gene: TRBV14
CDR3nt: TGTGCCAGCAGCCAAGAATGGGGGCCGAACGAGCAGTACTTC
CDR3aa: CASSQEWGPNEQYF

j_gene: TRBJ2-7
d_gene: TRBD2
abundance: few
v_gene: TRBV6-5
CDR3nt: TGTGCCAGCAGGGGACTAGCGGGAGGTTACGAGCAGTACTTC
CDR3aa: CASRGLAGGYEQYF

j_gene: TRBJ2-7
d_gene: TRBD2
abundance: .
v_gene: TRBV27
CDR3nt: TGTGCCAGCAGTCGACTAGCGGGAGGGAAGGGCGAGCAGTACTTC
CDR3aa: CASSRLAGGKGEQYF

j_gene: TRBJ2-3
d_gene: TRBD2
abundance: .
v_gene: TRBV4-2
CDR3nt: TGTGCCAGCAGCGGGGGGCGGGAGGTAACAGATACGCAGTATTTT
CDR3aa: CASSGGREVTDTQYF

j_gene: TRBJ2-7
d_gene: TRBD1
abundance: few
v_gene: TRBV2
CDR3nt: TGTGCCAGCAGTGTTATGTCGGGACAGGAACTAAGTCCTATCTACGAGCAGTACTTC
CDR3aa: CASSVMSGQELSPIYEQYF

j_gene: TRBJ1-2
d_gene: .
abundance: .
v_gene: TRBV5-4
CDR3nt: TGTGCCAGCAGCTTTGATCCTGGACAGAACTATGGCTACACCTTC
CDR3aa: CASSFDPGQNYGYTF

j_gene: TRBJ2-1
d_gene: .
abundance: .
v_gene: TRBV21-1
CDR3nt: TGTGCCAGCAGCCCTCCGAGAGGAGAGCAGTTCTTC
CDR3aa: CASSPPRGEQFF

j_gene: TRBJ1-4
d_gene: .
abundance: .
v_gene: TRBV7-2
CDR3nt: TGTGCCAGCAGCTTAAGGACAGTAGGGGAACTGTTTTTT
CDR3aa: CASSLRTVGELFF

j_gene: TRBJ1-1
d_gene: .
abundance: .
v_gene: TRBV28
CDR3nt: TGTGCCAGCAGCCCTCGTTTGGCAAGTTTTTCCTCAGGGTCTCGAAGCACTGAAGCTTTCTTT
CDR3aa: CASSPRLASFSSGSRSTEAFF

j_gene: TRBJ2-1
d_gene: .
abundance: once
v_gene: TRBV28
CDR3nt: TGTGCCAGCACCGTTCAAACTCGACGAGGCTCCAATGAGCAGTTCTTC
CDR3aa: CASTVQTRRGSNEQFF

j_gene: TRBJ2-5
d_gene: .
abundance: .
v_gene: TRBV7-8
CDR3nt: TGTGCCAGCAGCTTAGGACTAGAACCGTATAAAGAGACCCAGTACTTC
CDR3aa: CASSLGLEPYKETQYF

j_gene: TRBJ2-7
d_gene: TRBD2
abundance: .
v_gene: TRBV7-9
CDR3nt: TGTGCCAGCAGCCGGGGGGAGAGGGCCTACGAGCAGTACTTC
CDR3aa: CASSRGERAYEQYF

j_gene: TRBJ2-5
d_gene: .
abundance: .
v_gene: TRBV2
CDR3nt: TGTGCCAGCAGGCAACCGGGGTCCCAAGAGACCCAGTACTTC
CDR3aa: CASRQPGSQETQYF

j_gene: TRBJ2-7
d_gene: .
abundance: .
v_gene: TRBV4-1
CDR3nt: TGCGCCAGCAGCCAAGATTCAGTGGGGGACACGCGCATAAGAGAGCAGTACTTC
CDR3aa: CASSQDSVGDTRIREQYF

j_gene: TRBJ2-1
d_gene: .
abundance: .
v_gene: TRBV28
CDR3nt: TGTGCCAGCACAGCGGAGTGTGAGCAGTTCTTC
CDR3aa: CASTAECEQFF

j_gene: TRBJ2-1
d_gene: .
abundance: .
v_gene: TRBV12-5
CDR3nt: TGTGCTAGTGGTTTGGGACAGCAATACCAGCAGTTCTTC
CDR3aa: CASGLGQQYQQFF

j_gene: TRBJ2-1
d_gene: TRBD1
abundance: once
v_gene: TRBV5-1
CDR3nt: TGCGCCAGCAGCTTCCCGGGACAGGCTCAGCCGGGACAGTTCTTC
CDR3aa: CASSFPGQAQPGQFF

j_gene: TRBJ2-5
d_gene: TRBD2
abundance: .
v_gene: TRBV11-2
CDR3nt: TGTGCCAGCCTTCTAGCGGGAGAGACCCAGTACTTC
CDR3aa: CASLLAGETQYF

j_gene: TRBJ2-1
d_gene: .
abundance: .
v_gene: TRBV5-1
CDR3nt: TGCGCCAGCAGCTTCCCCTCTTACAATGAGCAGTTCTTC
CDR3aa: CASSFPSYNEQFF

j_gene: TRBJ1-6
d_gene: .
abundance: .
v_gene: TRBV6-6
CDR3nt: TGTGCCAGCAGCTCTGGGGGGTTCAGCTCACCCCTCCACTTT
CDR3aa: CASSSGGFSSPLHF

j_gene: TRBJ2-5
d_gene: .
abundance: .
v_gene: TRBV18
CDR3nt: TGTGCCAGCTCACCACGGACTACCGAGACCCAGTACTTC
CDR3aa: CASSPRTTETQYF

j_gene: TRBJ1-1
d_gene: .
abundance: .
v_gene: TRBV15
CDR3nt: TGTGCCACCAGCAGAGGGGGGCCCAGGAGTGAAGCTTTCTTT
CDR3aa: CATSRGGPRSEAFF

j_gene: TRBJ2-7
d_gene: TRBD1
abundance: .
v_gene: TRBV15
CDR3nt: TGTGCCACCAGCCAGGACAGGGAATTCTACGAGCAGTACTTC
CDR3aa: CATSQDREFYEQYF

j_gene: TRBJ2-7
d_gene: TRBD2
abundance: .
v_gene: TRBV9
CDR3nt: TGTGCCAGCAGCGTCGTAGCGGGCAAAAAGCAGTACTTC
CDR3aa: CASSVVAGKKQYF

j_gene: TRBJ2-1
d_gene: TRBD2
abundance: .
v_gene: TRBV4-2
CDR3nt: TGTGCCAGCAGCCAGGAGACTAGCGGGATCCACAATGAGCAGTTCTTC
CDR3aa: CASSQETSGIHNEQFF

j_gene: TRBJ2-7
d_gene: TRBD1
abundance: .
v_gene: TRBV29-1
CDR3nt: TGCAGCGTGGGGACAGGGGGTTCTACCTACGAGCAGTACTTC
CDR3aa: CSVGTGGSTYEQYF

j_gene: TRBJ2-5
d_gene: .
abundance: .
v_gene: TRBV28
CDR3nt: TGTGCCAGCAGTTTATCTCGCGGGATGAGGGAGCAGTACTTC
CDR3aa: CASSLSRGMREQYF

j_gene: TRBJ2-1
d_gene: .
abundance: .
v_gene: TRBV4-1
CDR3nt: TGCGCCAGCAGCCCCCCCGGCGGCAGCGAGCAGTTCTTC
CDR3aa: CASSPPGGSEQFF

j_gene: TRBJ2-1
d_gene: TRBD1
abundance: .
v_gene: TRBV5-6
CDR3nt: TGTGCCAGCAGCCAAACGGGACAGGGTCATTACAATGAGCAGTTCTTC
CDR3aa: CASSQTGQGHYNEQFF

j_gene: TRBJ2-7
d_gene: TRBD2
abundance: .
v_gene: TRBV19
CDR3nt: TGTGCCAGTAGTATAAGCGGGAGCACCTCCTACGAGCAGTACTTC
CDR3aa: CASSISGSTSYEQYF

j_gene: TRBJ1-1
d_gene: TRBD1
abundance: .
v_gene: TRBV6-5
CDR3nt: TGTGCCAGCATCGACAGGGGTTGGGGCACTGAAGCTTTCTTT
CDR3aa: CASIDRGWGTEAFF

j_gene: TRBJ2-7
d_gene: .
abundance: .
v_gene: TRBV6-1
CDR3nt: TGTGCCTCGGAGGACAGCTACGAGCAGTACTTC
CDR3aa: CASEDSYEQYF

j_gene: TRBJ1-4
d_gene: TRBD1
abundance: .
v_gene: TRBV28
CDR3nt: TGTGCCAGCAGTTTGAGCCGGCGAGGGGGCCAGGAAAAACTGTTTTTT
CDR3aa: CASSLSRRGGQEKLFF

j_gene: TRBJ1-5
d_gene: .
abundance: .
v_gene: TRBV18
CDR3nt: TGTGCCAGCTCACCGGGAGGCAGCAATCAGCCCCAGCATTTT
CDR3aa: CASSPGGSNQPQHF

j_gene: TRBJ2-3
d_gene: .
abundance: .
v_gene: TRBV27
CDR3nt: TGTGCCAGCAGTTTGGGCGAGCCTCAAGATACGCAGTATTTT
CDR3aa: CASSLGEPQDTQYF

j_gene: TRBJ2-2
d_gene: TRBD1
abundance: .
v_gene: TRBV29-1
CDR3nt: TGCAGCGGTCGGACAGGGGGGAGCGGGGAGCTGTTTTTT
CDR3aa: CSGRTGGSGELFF

j_gene: TRBJ1-1
d_gene: TRBD1
abundance: .
v_gene: TRBV19
CDR3nt: TGTGCCAGTAGTCCCCTCCCGGGACAGGGGCGTGAAGCTTTCTTT
CDR3aa: CASSPLPGQGREAFF

j_gene: TRBJ2-1
d_gene: TRBD2
abundance: .
v_gene: TRBV28
CDR3nt: TGTGCCAGCAGTCGACTAGCGGGAGCGGTTGAGCAGTTCTTC
CDR3aa: CASSRLAGAVEQFF

j_gene: TRBJ1-5
d_gene: .
abundance: .
v_gene: TRBV11-2
CDR3nt: TGTGCCAGCAGCTTATGGGGAGGAGGGCAGCCCCAGCATTTT
CDR3aa: CASSLWGGGQPQHF